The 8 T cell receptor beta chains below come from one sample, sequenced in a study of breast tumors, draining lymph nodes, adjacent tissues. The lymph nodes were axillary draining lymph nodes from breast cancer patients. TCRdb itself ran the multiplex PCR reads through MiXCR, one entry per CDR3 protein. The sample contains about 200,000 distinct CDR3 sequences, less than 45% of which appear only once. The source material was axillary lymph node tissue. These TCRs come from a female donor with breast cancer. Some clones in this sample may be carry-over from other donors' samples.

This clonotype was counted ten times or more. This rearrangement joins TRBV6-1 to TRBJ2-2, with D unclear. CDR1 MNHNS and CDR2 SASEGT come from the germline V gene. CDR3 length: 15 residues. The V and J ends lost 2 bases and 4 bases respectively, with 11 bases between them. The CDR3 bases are TGTGCCAGCAGTGAAATCGCGTTCGCCACCGGGGAGCTGTTTTTT. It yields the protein CASSEIAFATGELFF.

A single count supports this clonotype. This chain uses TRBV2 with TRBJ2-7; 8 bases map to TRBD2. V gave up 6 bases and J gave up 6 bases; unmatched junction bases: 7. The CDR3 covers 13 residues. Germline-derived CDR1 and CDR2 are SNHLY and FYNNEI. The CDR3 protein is CASRATSGGEQYF. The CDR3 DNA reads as TGTGCCAGCAGAGCCACTAGCGGAGGCGAGCAGTACTTC. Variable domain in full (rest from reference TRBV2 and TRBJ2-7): EPEVTQTPSHQVTQMGQEVILRCVPISNHLYFYWYRQILGQKVEFLVSFYNNEISEKSEIFDDQFSVERPDGSNFTLKIRSTKLEDSAMYFCASRATSGGEQYFGPGTRLTVT.

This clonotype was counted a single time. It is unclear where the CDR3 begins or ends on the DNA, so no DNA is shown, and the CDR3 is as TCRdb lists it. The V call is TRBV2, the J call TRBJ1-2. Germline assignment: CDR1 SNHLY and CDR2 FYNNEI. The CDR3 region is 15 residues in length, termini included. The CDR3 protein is CASSEGGPWGGGNTF.

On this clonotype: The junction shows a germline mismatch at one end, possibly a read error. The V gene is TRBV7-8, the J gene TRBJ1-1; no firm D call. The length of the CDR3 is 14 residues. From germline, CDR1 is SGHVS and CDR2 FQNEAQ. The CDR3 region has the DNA TGTGTCAGCAGCTTTCGGGAGCGGAACACTGAAGCTTTCTTT. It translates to CVSSFRERNTEAFF.

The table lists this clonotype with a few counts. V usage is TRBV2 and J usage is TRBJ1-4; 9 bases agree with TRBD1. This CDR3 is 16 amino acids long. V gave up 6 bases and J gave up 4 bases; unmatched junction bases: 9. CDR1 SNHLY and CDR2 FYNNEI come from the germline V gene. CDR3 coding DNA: TGTGCCAGCAGACTCCCGGGACAGGGAGGTAATGAAAAACTGTTTTTT. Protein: CASRLPGQGGNEKLFF. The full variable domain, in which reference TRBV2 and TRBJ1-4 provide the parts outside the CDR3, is EPEVTQTPSHQVTQMGQEVILRCVPISNHLYFYWYRQILGQKVEFLVSFYNNEISEKSEIFDDQFSVERPDGSNFTLKIRSTKLEDSAMYFCASRLPGQGGNEKLFFGSGTQLSVL.

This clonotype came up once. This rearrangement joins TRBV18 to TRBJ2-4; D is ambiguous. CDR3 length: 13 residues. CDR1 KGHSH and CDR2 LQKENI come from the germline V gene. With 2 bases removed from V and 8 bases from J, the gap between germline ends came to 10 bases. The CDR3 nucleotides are TGTGCCAGCTCACCAACGGACGCAGACATTCAGTACTTC. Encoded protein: CASSPTDADIQYF.

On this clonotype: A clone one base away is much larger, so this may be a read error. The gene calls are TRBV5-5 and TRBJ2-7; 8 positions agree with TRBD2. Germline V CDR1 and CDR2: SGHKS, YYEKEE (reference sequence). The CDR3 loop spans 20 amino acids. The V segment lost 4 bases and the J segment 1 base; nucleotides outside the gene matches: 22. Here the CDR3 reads CASSRRPPAGERAGSYEQYF. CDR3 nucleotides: TGTGCCAGCAGCCGAAGACCACCAGCGGGAGAAAGGGCCGGATCCTACGAGCAGTACTTC. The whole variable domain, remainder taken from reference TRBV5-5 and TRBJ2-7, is DAGVTQSPTHLIKTRGQQVTLRCSPISGHKSVSWYQQVLGQGPQFIFQYYEKEERGRGNFPDRFSARQFPNYSSELNVNALLLGDSALYLCASSRRPPAGERAGSYEQYFGPGTRLTVT.

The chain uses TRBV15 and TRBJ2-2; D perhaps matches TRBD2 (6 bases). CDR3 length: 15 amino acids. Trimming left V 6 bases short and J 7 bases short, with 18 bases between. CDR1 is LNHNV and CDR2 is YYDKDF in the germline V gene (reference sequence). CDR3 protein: CATSDLRERNGELFF. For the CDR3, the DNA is TGTGCCACCAGTGATTTGCGGGAACGTAACGGGGAGCTGTTTTTT. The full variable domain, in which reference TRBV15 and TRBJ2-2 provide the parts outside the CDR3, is DAMVIQNPRYQVTQFGKPVTLSCSQTLNHNVMYWYQQKSSQAPKLLFHYYDKDFNNEADTPDNFQSRRPNTSFCFLDIRSPGLGDTAMYLCATSDLRERNGELFFGEGSRLTVL.